The source of this TCR beta chain is a study of cytomegalovirus exposure and HLA in healthy donors. PCR employed 60 Vbeta and 13 Jbeta primers. Sequencing used immunoSEQ multiplex PCR; TCRdb keeps in-frame clones, though not all of them. The sample holds approximately 280,000 clones, 70% to 90% seen once. Germline lookup yields CDR1 MNHEY and CDR2 SVGAGI. V gave up 6 bases and J gave up 3 bases; unmatched junction bases: 4. This CDR3 contains 14 residues. This TCR came from a man in his forties or fifties in good health and CMV-seropositive. The chain carries TRBV6-5 and TRBJ1-5; TRBD1 agrees at 8 bases. Sequenced input: PBMCs. The CDR3 DNA reads as TGTGCCAGCAGCCCAGGGGGCCACAATCAGCCCCAGCATTTT. It translates to CASSPGGHNQPQHF.